The source of this T cell receptor beta chain is a study of shared T cell receptors in the human thymus. The ends were cut back, 8 bases at V and 2 bases at J, with 30 bases in the middle. The CDR3 has 19 residues. Germline V gene sequence: CDR1 MDHEN, CDR2 SYDVKM. Repertoires were generated with immunoSEQ multiplex PCR, while TCRdb's copy carries only in-frame clones and drops some. The data hold about 380,000 clones, with more than 85% observed a single time. Specimen: thymocytes. This chain connects TRBV28 to TRBJ1-2, with D tentatively TRBD1 (6 bases). The receptor was isolated from a human donor. CDR3: CASYTIPSYDRQNNYGYTF. CDR3 DNA sequence: TGTGCCAGCTATACTATCCCCTCGTATGACAGGCAAAACAACTATGGCTACACCTTC.